This T cell receptor beta chain was found in a study of cytomegalovirus exposure and HLA in healthy donors (TCRdb year 2017). With respect to the entire study: According to an earlier analysis of a few hundred of the donors, about 179 million T cells yielded 117 million unique TCR beta sequences and approximately 300 Gb of sequence data. An early release covering roughly 640 HLA-typed donors comprised about 300 gigabases of sequencing data and around 86 million unique TCR sequences. Among the roughly 410 genotyped donors, approximately 82% belonged to the genetic ancestry cluster associated with self-reported Caucasian donors. The study was designed to test whether signatures of past pathogen exposure could be identified by cataloging public T cell receptors. The study used immunosequencing to profile the T cell repertoires of about 670 subjects and linked those repertoires to cytomegalovirus serostatus. Along with the approximately 700-subject first cohort, a separate validation cohort of more than 90 different subjects was used. The study combined high-throughput TCR immunosequencing, statistical association of individual TCRs with disease status, and machine learning to predict cytomegalovirus infection status. A later analysis re-analyzed previously published TCR beta repertoires from 600 to 850 donors and added high-resolution HLA genotyping to study TCR occurrence patterns. Rather than using new phenotypic data, the later analysis identified candidate immune exposures from TCR beta sequences and from how often those sequences occurred across donors. To decide whether each TCR beta V gene segment behaved as functional or pseudogenic, an earlier analysis of some 540 of the donors relied on high-throughput TCR beta sequencing. Donor age, sex, ethnicity and CMV serostatus were compiled together with the repertoire data. Genome-wide SNP genotypes for about three fifths of the roughly 700 donors were used in a later genetic analysis, which treated that subset as a discovery cohort. All discovery cohort repertoires had been generated using a single sequencing platform. HLA typing included class I and class II loci at four-digit resolution. Typing coverage varied by locus: roughly 629-640 donors for A, B, C, DRB1 and DQB1; 500 to 550 for DQA1; about 600 for DPA1; around 450 for DPB1. Because of strong linkage in the cohort, four to six DR-DQ haplotypes were treated as single units for association and clustering. Among around 400 genotyped donors of the cohort, an average of approximately 250,000 unique TCR beta nucleotide sequences were sequenced per donor, roughly 18% of them non-productive. General findings and caveats noted by the study authors: Presence/absence analyses assumed roughly uniform sequencing depth across donors, an assumption that may not hold. According to the authors, the approach could potentially be generalized to other disease states and immunological phenotypes. The classifier was reported to diagnose cytomegalovirus status with high specificity and sensitivity in both the original and validation cohorts. Across donors, most TCR sequences were observed very rarely, whereas some public TCRs were present in many individuals. Because the 87-base-pair reads could not distinguish some IMGT-functional V segments, including TRBV6-2 and TRBV6-3, those segments were excluded. In the study, roughly 160 TCR beta chains were listed as associated with cytomegalovirus. In a later analysis, HLA-associated TCR beta chains showed more clonal expansion and lower generation probabilities than non-associated chains that were equally common. V-gene and J-gene trimming of TCR beta chains was associated with a missense DCLRE1C variant in a later genetic analysis, and the association was replicated in an independent cohort. A later analysis found that most CMV-associated TCR beta chains appeared HLA-restricted, with HLA associations seemingly driven largely by CMV exposure. In this cohort, only TCR beta chains were sequenced, and detectable features were limited by the absence of alpha or paired-chain data. In a later analysis, 16,951 TCR beta sequences were associated with specific HLA alleles at a false discovery rate of 0.05. In an earlier analysis of some 500 of the donors, most TCR beta V segments appeared in productive rearrangements about 87% or about 30% of the time, broadly matching IMGT annotations. In a later analysis, several top co-occurrence clusters were reported to appear linked to parvovirus B19, influenza, CMV and Epstein-Barr virus. In a later analysis, the rate of TCR association differed among HLA loci, with DRB1 alleles having the most associated TCRs and HLA-C alleles having the fewest. In a later genetic analysis, fewer N-insertions in productive TCRs were reported among donors in an Asian-associated ancestry cluster than the approximately 630-donor mean. Linkage disequilibrium might explain the correlated functional status among segregating V segments, but an unknown experimental factor could not be ruled out. A cluster of highly shared sequence variants was judged likely to represent a technical artifact of the sequencing pipeline. Because some donors lacked HLA typing at each locus, the association tests relied only on the typed subset. Three of the identified cytomegalovirus-associated TCR beta chains were confirmed in vitro to be specific for cytomegalovirus antigens. Fewer than 20 rarely observed V segments, including chromosome 9 orphons, were excluded from the earlier analysis of about 600 of the donors because counts were too low. Strong co-occurrence of HLA alleles, especially DR and DQ, made assigning TCR associations to individual alleles difficult. A further reported finding was that TCR beta sequences accurately predicted the HLA-A and HLA-B alleles for most subjects in the first cohort. The only immune exposure information available for the cohort was CMV serostatus.

The cohort comprised hundreds of healthy bone marrow donors. Cohort members were all nominally healthy when sampled, although unrecorded immune exposures were likely present. The donor tested CMV seropositive and was one of the 289 seropositive cohort members. A peripheral blood sample was collected from each donor, and TCR beta sequencing was performed on peripheral blood mononuclear cells. The Qiagen DNeasy Blood Extraction Kit was used to extract genomic DNA from the blood cell samples. Spanning cysteine to phenylalanine, the CDR3 consists of 15 amino acids. The only DNA kept is the CDR3, 45 bases in frame from the first base. As encoded in the germline V gene, CDR1 is SGHDT while CDR2 is YYEEEE. Trimming removed 1 base from V and 0 bases from J, leaving 10 bases between the germline ends. Libraries were constructed by the immunoSEQ multiplex PCR assay. The multiplex PCR relied on a mix of 60 forward primers for TCR Vbeta segments and 13 reverse primers for TCR Jbeta segments. Amplification of the CDR3 region of rearranged TCR beta genes was performed with a multiplex PCR assay on genomic DNA. Amplified TCR beta libraries were sequenced as 87-base-pair reads on the Illumina HiSeq System. As for the authors' bioinformatics: In a later analysis, some 80 million unique TCR beta chains were counted across the roughly 670 repertoires, and roughly 11 million of these chains were shared by at least two donors. To remove PCR and sequencing errors, raw reads were error-corrected and collapsed into unique sequences using a nearest-neighbor algorithm that merged closely related sequences. V, D and J gene segments were assigned by aligning CDR3 sequences to IMGT reference sequences. For a sequence to be retained, a match of at least six nucleotides was required to both a V gene segment and a J gene segment. A rearrangement was called productive if the CDR3 had no stop codons and remained in frame with V and J, and every other rearrangement was called non-productive. CDR3 was defined by IMGT convention, running from the second conserved V-encoded cysteine to the conserved J-encoded phenylalanine. The earlier analysis of about 560 of the donors excluded any sequence lacking an unambiguous match to a single V gene segment. An earlier analysis of 550 to 650 of the donors classified V segments as functional when productive rearrangements were above 56.7% and as segregating when the standard deviation between donors was above 5%. A statistical classification framework was built for diagnosing cytomegalovirus status from the catalog of TCR beta chain sequences. V and J gene assignment, in a later analysis, came from comparing TCR nucleotide sequences with IMGT/GENE-DB human TR gene sequences. Using the TCRdist pipeline, a later analysis assigned CDR3 sequences along with most-parsimonious VDJ recombination scenarios. In a later analysis, every TCR beta chain was defined by the combination of its CDR3 amino acid sequence and its V-gene family, and reads without a unique V-gene family were dropped. To address suspected cross-contamination and a sequencing artifact, a later analysis removed 550 to 750 highly shared, low-generation-probability nucleotide sequences. For each public chain, a later analysis derived a clonal expansion index from normalized ranks of inferred template counts within each repertoire. A later analysis computed generation probabilities with a VDJ recombination model fitted to out-of-frame rearrangements, and checked the results against IGoR. In a later analysis, TCR-TCR, TCR-HLA and TCR-CMV co-occurrence was scored with hypergeometric tests, and a repertoire-size bias correction was applied to TCR pairs. False discovery rates were estimated in a later analysis by permuting HLA or CMV assignments 20 times. In a later analysis, co-occurring TCRs were grouped using DBSCAN, with TCRdist sequence similarity added in when clustering inside HLA-allele-positive subsets. Repertoires with fewer than 30,000 or more than 120,000 public chains, plus five repertoires with anomalous nucleotide sharing, were excluded from co-occurrence clustering. TCRdb obtained this table from immuneACCESS and retained in-frame rearrangements with V and J assigned. These tables miss some clones; where compared with another copy, unresolved V genes account for less than half of the shortfall, and the remainder is unexplained. V and J calls and clone size are as listed in that table; D and trimming were resolved from the DNA. This sample gives about 140,000 clones in total; roughly 68% of them show up just once. The ten most abundant clones make up 10% of the sample.

In the case of this clone: What this receptor recognizes is not known. Base qualities were left out, and no much larger clone turns up one base away.

The specimen sequenced was PBMCs. The source is a man aged 30-40 years in good health and CMV-seropositive. The sequence is built from TRBV5-6 and TRBJ2-5; no D gene is confidently identified. The CDR3 in this case is CASSLRSWYQETQYF. The DNA sequence follows: TGTGCCAGCAGCTTGCGGTCTTGGTACCAAGAGACCCAGTACTTC.